A single sample is the source of the 15 T cell receptor beta chains below, sequenced in a study of blood T cell repertoires in COVID-19. Profiled with immunoSEQ multiplex PCR; TCRdb holds only in-frame clones, not every one. The repertoire holds approximately 100,000 clones, with 75% to 85% as singletons. The specimen sequenced was peripheral blood. The receptors derive from an elderly woman with active or convalescent COVID-19.

This clone was seen a single time. CDR3 sequence (DNA): TGTGCCAGCAGCTCACACAGGGGGCAAGCTGGAAACACCATATATTTT. This codes for CASSSHRGQAGNTIYF. V is TRBV3-1 (or the pseudogene TRBV3-2) and J is TRBJ1-3, with 9 bases lining up with TRBD1. Unmatched junction bases numbered 7, after V lost 5 bases and J lost 2 bases. The CDR3 sequence is 16 residues long. The germline CDR1 and CDR2 sequences are LGHDT and YNNKEL (reference sequence).

The chain carries TRBV28 and TRBJ2-1, with 9 nucleotides matching TRBD2. V gave up 6 bases and J gave up 3 bases; unmatched junction bases: 6. Germline CDR1 is MDHEN and CDR2 is SYDVKM. The CDR3 contains 15 residues. CDR3 in DNA: TGTGCCAGCAGGCCAGCGGGAGGATTCTACAATGAGCAGTTCTTC. Translation: CASRPAGGFYNEQFF.

In this sample, this clone turned up once. The rearrangement uses TRBV5-1 and TRBJ2-3; 7 nucleotides agree with TRBD2. The germline gives CDR1 SGHRS, CDR2 YFSETQ. The CDR3 runs to 17 residues. The trim removed 1 base at V and 1 base at J, leaving 9 bases unmatched. The CDR3 nucleotides are TGCGCCAGCAGCTTGTCCGGTCGGGGGAGGGGCACAGATACGCAGTATTTT. It is translated as CASSLSGRGRGTDTQYF.

V is TRBV6-1 and J is TRBJ2-2; the D gene is possibly TRBD1 (5 bases). Germline V lookup: CDR1 MNHNS, CDR2 SASEGT. This CDR3 spans 16 amino acids. V was shortened by 2 bases and J by 4 bases, with 14 bases between the two germline ends. The CDR3 region is CASSERSRTTTGELFF. The DNA of the CDR3 is TGTGCCAGCAGTGAAAGGAGCAGGACAACCACCGGGGAGCTGTTTTTT.

The rearrangement links TRBV19 to TRBJ1-1, with 8 bases fitting TRBD1. The CDR3 is 13 amino acids. The V gene end was trimmed by 10 bases and the J gene end by 0 bases; junction bases not matched to a gene: 4. Germline-derived CDR1 and CDR2 are LNHDA and SQIVND (reference sequence). This CDR3 reads CATRTGMNTEAFF. CDR3 sequence (DNA): TGTGCCACGCGGACAGGGATGAACACTGAAGCTTTCTTT.

This chain joins TRBV28 and TRBJ1-4, with D perhaps TRBD1 (5 bases). The ends were cut back, 5 bases at V and 4 bases at J, with 17 bases in the middle. Germline assignment: CDR1 MDHEN and CDR2 SYDVKM. This CDR3 contains 16 residues. As DNA, the CDR3 is TGTGCCAGCAGTGCCGGGGGGGGAACGGGTAATGAAAAACTGTTTTTT. Its protein is CASSAGGGTGNEKLFF.

There are a few counts of this clone. CDR3 sequence: CASTREGRNEQFF. CDR3 in DNA: TGTGCCAGCACACGGGAGGGCAGAAATGAGCAGTTCTTC. The chain couples TRBV9 to TRBJ2-1; 8 bases line up with TRBD2. J lost 7 bases, V lost 6 bases, and 6 bases had no gene match. The CDR3 is 13 residues long. The germline V gene encodes CDR1 SGDLS and CDR2 YYNGEE.

The chain has TRBV7-2 and TRBJ2-2; 7 bases map to TRBD1. CDR3 size: 11 residues. The trim removed 4 bases at V and 16 bases at J, leaving 6 bases unmatched. Germline V lookup: CDR1 SGHTA, CDR2 FQGNSA. CDR3 in DNA: TGTGCCAGCAGCTCGGGACAGCCTAGGTTTTTT. It encodes CASSSGQPRFF.

The rearrangement joins TRBV4-1 to TRBJ2-2; 8 bases agree with TRBD2. Germline assignment: CDR1 MGHRA and CDR2 YSYEKL. J was trimmed by 4 bases and V by 1 base; bases with no gene match: 5. The CDR3 extends over 16 amino acids. This chain's CDR3 is CASSQVPGGVTGELFF. CDR3 bases: TGCGCCAGCAGCCAAGTTCCGGGAGGGGTCACCGGGGAGCTGTTTTTT.

V is TRBV7-9 and J is TRBJ1-5, with 7 nucleotides matching TRBD1. The CDR3 is 14 amino acids. J lost 4 bases, V lost 4 bases, and 4 bases had no gene match. Germline loops: CDR1 SEHNR, CDR2 FQNEAQ (reference sequence). CDR3 sequence (DNA): TGTGCCAGCAGCTCCGGGACAGTTAATCAGCCCCAGCATTTT. Translated: CASSSGTVNQPQHF.

The V call is TRBV4-1, the J call TRBJ1-5; D perhaps matches TRBD1 (6 bases). Looked up from germline, CDR1 is MGHRA and CDR2 is YSYEKL. Between the trimmed V and J ends, which lost 5 bases and 0 bases, there was a span of 11 bases. The length of the CDR3 is 15 residues. In DNA, the CDR3 is TGCGCCAGCAGCGCTCAGGGGTATAGCAATCAGCCCCAGCATTTT. This codes for CASSAQGYSNQPQHF.

The sample holds many counts of this clone. The chain is built from TRBV5-5 and TRBJ1-3; D remains ambiguous. Germline values: CDR1 SGHKS, CDR2 YYEKEE (reference sequence). This CDR3 has 14 amino acids. Trimming took off 0 bases at V and 6 bases at J, with 10 bases between the two ends. The CDR3 loop is CASSLGGAENTIYF. DNA of the CDR3: TGTGCCAGCAGCTTGGGGGGAGCAGAAAACACCATATATTTT. The full variable domain, in which reference TRBV5-5 and TRBJ1-3 provide the parts outside the CDR3, is DAGVTQSPTHLIKTRGQQVTLRCSPISGHKSVSWYQQVLGQGPQFIFQYYEKEERGRGNFPDRFSARQFPNYSSELNVNALLLGDSALYLCASSLGGAENTIYFGEGSWLTVV.

The V and J genes are TRBV28 and TRBJ1-2; the D gene is possibly TRBD1 (6 bases). CDR3 size: 15 residues. Germline loops: CDR1 MDHEN, CDR2 SYDVKM. V shed 10 bases and J shed 7 bases, with 25 bases lying between them. CDR3 residues: CAIMTGELVGGGYTF. DNA for the CDR3: TGTGCCATCATGACAGGCGAGCTTGTTGGGGGTGGCTACACCTTC.

This clone occurred a few times. The rearrangement joins TRBV6-5 to TRBJ1-2; the match to TRBD1 covers 7 bases. The V gene end was trimmed by 6 bases and the J gene end by 6 bases; junction bases not matched to a gene: 10. CDR1 is MNHEY, CDR2 SVGAGI, per germline. The CDR3 runs 14 residues. CDR3 region: CASRVAGGWHGYTF. The CDR3 DNA sequence: TGTGCCAGCAGAGTGGCAGGGGGATGGCATGGCTACACCTTC.

The chain is built from TRBV9 and TRBJ2-7, with D perhaps TRBD2 (6 bases). The CDR3 sequence is 15 residues long. Per germline, CDR1 SGDLS and CDR2 YYNGEE. V lost 4 bases and J lost 7, with 21 bases in between. CDR3 in amino acids: CASSLRAEGQGEQYF. The CDR3 coding sequence is TGTGCCAGCAGCCTTCGCGCGGAGGGCCAGGGAGAGCAGTACTTC.